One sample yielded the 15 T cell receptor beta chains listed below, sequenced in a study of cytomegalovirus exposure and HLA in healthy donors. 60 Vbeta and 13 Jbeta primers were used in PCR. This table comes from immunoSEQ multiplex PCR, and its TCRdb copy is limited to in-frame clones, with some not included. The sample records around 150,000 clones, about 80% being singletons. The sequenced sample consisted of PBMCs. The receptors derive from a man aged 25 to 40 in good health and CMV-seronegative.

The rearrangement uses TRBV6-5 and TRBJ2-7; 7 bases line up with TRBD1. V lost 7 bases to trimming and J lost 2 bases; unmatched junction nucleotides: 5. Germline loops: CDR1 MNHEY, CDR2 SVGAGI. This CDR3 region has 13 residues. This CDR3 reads CASKRTGAYEQYF. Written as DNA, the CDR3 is TGTGCCAGCAAGCGGACAGGAGCCTACGAGCAGTACTTC.

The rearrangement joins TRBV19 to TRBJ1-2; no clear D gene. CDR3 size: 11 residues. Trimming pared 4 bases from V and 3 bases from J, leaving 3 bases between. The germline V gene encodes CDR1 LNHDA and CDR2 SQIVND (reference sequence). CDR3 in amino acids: CASSSDYGYTF. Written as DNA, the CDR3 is TGTGCCAGTAGTAGCGACTATGGCTACACCTTC.

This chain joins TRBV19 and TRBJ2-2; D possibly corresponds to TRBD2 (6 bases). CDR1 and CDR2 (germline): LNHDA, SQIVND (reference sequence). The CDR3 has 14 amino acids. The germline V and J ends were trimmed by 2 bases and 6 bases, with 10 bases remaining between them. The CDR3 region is CASSISAGPGELFF. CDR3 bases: TGTGCCAGTAGTATAAGCGCGGGGCCCGGGGAGCTGTTTTTT.

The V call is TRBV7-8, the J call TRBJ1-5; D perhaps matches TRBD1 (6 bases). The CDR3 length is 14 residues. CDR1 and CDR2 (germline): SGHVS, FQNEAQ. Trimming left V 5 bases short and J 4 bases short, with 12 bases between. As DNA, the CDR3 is TGTGCCAGCAGCCCCGGGGGGCGGAATCAGCCCCAGCATTTT. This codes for CASSPGGRNQPQHF. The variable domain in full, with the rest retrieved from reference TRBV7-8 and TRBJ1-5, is GAGVSQSPRYKVAKRGQDVALRCDPISGHVSLFWYQQALGQGPEFLTYFQNEAQLDKSGLPSDRFFAERPEGSVSTLKIQRTQQEDSAVYLCASSPGGRNQPQHFGDGTRLSIL.

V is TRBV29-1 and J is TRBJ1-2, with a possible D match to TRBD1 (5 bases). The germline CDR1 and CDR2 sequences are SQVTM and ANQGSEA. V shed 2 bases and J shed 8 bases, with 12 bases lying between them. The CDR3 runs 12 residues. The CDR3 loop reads CSVERSGGGYTF. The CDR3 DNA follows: TGCAGCGTTGAAAGGTCCGGGGGAGGCTACACCTTC.

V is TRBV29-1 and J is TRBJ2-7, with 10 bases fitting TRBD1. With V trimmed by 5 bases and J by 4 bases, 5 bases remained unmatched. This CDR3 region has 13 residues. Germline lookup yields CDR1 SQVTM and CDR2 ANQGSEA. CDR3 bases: TGCAGCGTTCCGGGACAGGGGACATACGAGCAGTACTTC. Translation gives CSVPGQGTYEQYF.

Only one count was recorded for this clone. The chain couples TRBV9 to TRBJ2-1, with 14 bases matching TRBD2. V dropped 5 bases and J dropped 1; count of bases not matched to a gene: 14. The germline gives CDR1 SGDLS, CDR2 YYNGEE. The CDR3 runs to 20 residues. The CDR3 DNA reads TGTGCCAGCAGTAGAGGACCCGGGACTAGCGGGAGTCGGTCCTACAATGAGCAGTTCTTC. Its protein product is CASSRGPGTSGSRSYNEQFF.

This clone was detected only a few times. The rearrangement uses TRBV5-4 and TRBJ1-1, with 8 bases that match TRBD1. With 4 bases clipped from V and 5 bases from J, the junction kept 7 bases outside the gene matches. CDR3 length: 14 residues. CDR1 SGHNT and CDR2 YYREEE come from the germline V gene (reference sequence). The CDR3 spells CASSIDRGGTEAFF. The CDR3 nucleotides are TGTGCCAGCAGCATTGACAGGGGAGGAACTGAAGCTTTCTTT.

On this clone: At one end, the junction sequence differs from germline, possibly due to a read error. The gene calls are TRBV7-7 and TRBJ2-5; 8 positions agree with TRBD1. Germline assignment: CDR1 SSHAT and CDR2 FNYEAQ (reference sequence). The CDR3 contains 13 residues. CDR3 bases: TGTGCTAGCAGCGCAGGGTTCAGGGGGCTAAAGTACTTC. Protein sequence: CASSAGFRGLKYF. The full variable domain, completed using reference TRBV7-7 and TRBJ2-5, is GAGVSQSPRYKVTKRGQDVTLRCDPISSHATLYWYQQALGQGPEFLTYFNYEAQPDKSGLPSDRFSAERPEGSISTLTIQRTEQRDSAMYRCASSAGFRGLKYFGPGTRLLVL.

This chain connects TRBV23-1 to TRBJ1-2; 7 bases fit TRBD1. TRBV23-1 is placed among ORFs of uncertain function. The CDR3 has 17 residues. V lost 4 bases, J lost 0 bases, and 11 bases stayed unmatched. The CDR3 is CASSRCQLQGPNYGYTF. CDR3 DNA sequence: TGCGCCAGCAGTCGGTGCCAGCTACAGGGGCCTAACTATGGCTACACCTTC.

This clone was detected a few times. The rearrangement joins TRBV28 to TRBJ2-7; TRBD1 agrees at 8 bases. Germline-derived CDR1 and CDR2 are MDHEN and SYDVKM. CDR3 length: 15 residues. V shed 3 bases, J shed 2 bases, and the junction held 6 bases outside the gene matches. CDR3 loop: CASSLTGVIAYEQYF. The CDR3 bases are TGTGCCAGCAGTTTGACAGGGGTTATTGCCTACGAGCAGTACTTC.

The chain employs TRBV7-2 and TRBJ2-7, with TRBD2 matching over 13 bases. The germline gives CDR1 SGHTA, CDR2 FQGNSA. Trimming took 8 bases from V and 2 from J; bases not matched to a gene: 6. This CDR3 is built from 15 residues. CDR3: CASGTSGMSPYEQYF. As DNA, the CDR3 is TGTGCCAGCGGGACTAGCGGGATGTCCCCCTACGAGCAGTACTTC. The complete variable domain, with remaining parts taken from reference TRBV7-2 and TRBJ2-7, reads GAGVSQSPSNKVTEKGKDVELRCDPISGHTALYWYRQSLGQGLEFLIYFQGNSAPDKSGLPSDRFSAERTGGSVSTLTIQRTQQEDSAVYLCASGTSGMSPYEQYFGPGTRLTVT.

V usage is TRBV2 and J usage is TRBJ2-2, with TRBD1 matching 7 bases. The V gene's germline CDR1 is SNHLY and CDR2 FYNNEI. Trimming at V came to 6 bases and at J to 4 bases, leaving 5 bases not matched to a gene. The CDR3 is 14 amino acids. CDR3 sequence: CASSGTDFTGELFF. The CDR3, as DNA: TGTGCCAGCAGCGGGACAGACTTCACCGGGGAGCTGTTTTTT.

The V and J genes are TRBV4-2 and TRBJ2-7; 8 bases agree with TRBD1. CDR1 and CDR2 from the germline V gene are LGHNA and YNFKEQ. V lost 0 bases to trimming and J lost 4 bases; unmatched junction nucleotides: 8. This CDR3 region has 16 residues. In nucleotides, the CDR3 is TGTGCCAGCAGCCAAGAAAAGAGCAGGGGGCCATACGAGCAGTACTTC. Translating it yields CASSQEKSRGPYEQYF.

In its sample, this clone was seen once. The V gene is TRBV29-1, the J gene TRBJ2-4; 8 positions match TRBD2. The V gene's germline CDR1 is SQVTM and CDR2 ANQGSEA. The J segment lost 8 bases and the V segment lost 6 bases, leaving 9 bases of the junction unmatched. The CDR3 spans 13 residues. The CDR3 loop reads CSVESYGGDIQYF. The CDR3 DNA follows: TGCAGCGTCGAGAGTTACGGGGGGGACATTCAGTACTTC.